Listed here are 10 T cell receptor beta chains from one sample, sequenced in a study of T cells after yellow fever vaccination. Each CDR3 protein gets one entry after TCRdb re-called the 5' RACE reads with MiXCR. The sample comprises about 300,000 distinct CDR3 sequences, 6.8% of which are singletons, and around 17% rests with the top ten. Sequencing used PBMCs, obtained approximately 47 days after the first yellow fever vaccination. Receptors were obtained from a man aged 18 to 30 who received the YFV17D yellow fever vaccine.

This clonotype was counted between two and nine times. V gene TRBV6-5 combines with J gene TRBJ2-3, with a tentative D call TRBD1 (5 bases). CDR1 is MNHEY, CDR2 SVGAGI, per germline. V was shortened by 6 bases and J by 8 bases, with 9 bases between the two germline ends. This CDR3 is 11 amino acids long. The CDR3: CASRGQGTQYF. CDR3 in DNA: TGTGCCAGCAGGGGTCAGGGTACGCAGTATTTT.

V usage is TRBV20-1 and J usage is TRBJ1-6; 9 bases agree with TRBD1. This CDR3 region has 14 residues. Germline lookup yields CDR1 DFQATT and CDR2 SNEGSKA (reference sequence). The trim removed 6 bases at V and 9 bases at J, leaving 9 bases unmatched. The CDR3 sequence: CSAWTGAESSPLHF. The CDR3 DNA sequence: TGCAGTGCGTGGACAGGGGCCGAGAGTTCACCCCTCCACTTT.

This clonotype was observed a few times. The chain employs TRBV27 and TRBJ1-3; D not certain. The CDR3 spans 14 residues. Germline V gene lookup returns CDR1 MNHEY and CDR2 SMNVEV (reference sequence). V was clipped by 0 bases and J by 4 bases, with 7 bases between them. This CDR3 is CASSLSVGGNTIYF. In DNA form, the CDR3 reads TGTGCCAGCAGTTTATCTGTCGGGGGAAACACCATATATTTT.

This clonotype came up a few times. The chain couples TRBV25-1 to TRBJ1-2, with a weak D call TRBD1 (5 bases). The germline CDR1 and CDR2 sequences are MGHDK and SYGVNS. The CDR3 has 12 residues. V lost 5 bases to trimming and J lost 5 bases, with 9 bases between them. In nucleotides, the CDR3 is TGTGCCAGCAGTTGGTCAGGGTATGGCTACACCTTC. Amino acids: CASSWSGYGYTF.

The chain uses TRBV12-3 or TRBV12-4 and TRBJ1-2; D call uncertain. This CDR3 has 12 amino acids. The V end was cut by 6 bases, the J end by 4 bases, with 9 bases between. The CDR3 bases are TGTGCCAGCAGCTCCGGGTTCTATGGCTACACCTTC. Residues: CASSSGFYGYTF.

This chain uses TRBV12-3 or TRBV12-4 with TRBJ2-3; tentatively, D is TRBD2 (5 bases). V lost 3 bases and J lost 4, with 11 bases in between. The CDR3 length is 14 residues. Written as DNA, the CDR3 is TGTGCCAGCAGTTTGAACGGGGTAGCAGATACGCAGTATTTT. Translation: CASSLNGVADTQYF.

There are a few counts of this clonotype. The chain recombines TRBV5-1 with TRBJ1-5; 7 bases fit TRBD1. Germline CDR1 and CDR2: SGHRS and YFSETQ. The CDR3 totals 15 residues. With 1 base clipped from V and 0 bases from J, the junction kept 1 base outside the gene matches. The CDR3 bases are TGCGCCAGCAGCTTGACAGGGGTTAGCAATCAGCCCCAGCATTTT. Translated, it gives CASSLTGVSNQPQHF.

The V and J genes are TRBV19 and TRBJ2-1; a possible D gene is TRBD1 (7 bases). V was clipped by 4 bases and J by 2 bases, with 18 bases between them. The CDR3 extends over 17 amino acids. The germline V gene has CDR1 LNHDA and CDR2 SQIVND (reference sequence). This chain's CDR3 is CASSTGGGGGAYNEQFF. In nucleotides, the CDR3 is TGTGCCAGTAGTACCGGTGGTGGAGGGGGCGCCTACAATGAGCAGTTCTTC.

This clonotype has just a few counts. DNA of the CDR3: TGTGCCAGCAGCCTAGACAGCGGCGGGGAAAAACTGTTTTTT. It translates to CASSLDSGGEKLFF. The rearrangement uses TRBV5-5 and TRBJ1-4; D is possibly TRBD1 (5 bases). Trimming cost V 4 bases and J 8 bases, with 15 bases left between them. This CDR3 is 14 amino acids long. CDR1 SGHKS and CDR2 YYEKEE come from the germline V gene (reference sequence).

The chain has TRBV7-9 and TRBJ1-2; the D is unclear. Germline V gives CDR1 SEHNR, CDR2 FQNEAQ (reference sequence). The length of the CDR3 is 14 residues. V shed 0 bases and J shed 5 bases, with 10 bases lying between them. The CDR3, as DNA: TGTGCCAGCAGCTTAGCAAGCACGGGATATGGCTACACCTTC. Protein sequence: CASSLASTGYGYTF.